These 2 T cell receptor beta chains came from one sample sequenced in a study of Ad26.COV2.S vaccination and SARS-CoV-2 variants. Clones were sequenced by immunoSEQ multiplex PCR, and TCRdb holds only the in-frame ones, with some missing. The sample lists over 300,000 clones, about 80% occurring once. Treatment given: 15 to 20 received Ad26.COV2.S at low or high dose, single or two shots; about 5 received placebo; per-sample allocation not given. Sampling was done on day 63 after the first vaccine or placebo injection. The source material was peripheral blood, sampled in a trial of Ad26.COV2.S vaccine versus placebo. These receptors were obtained from a person between 18 and 59 years old who received the Ad26.COV2.S COVID-19 vaccine or a placebo.

The rearrangement uses TRBV19 and TRBJ2-1, with a weak D call TRBD2 (6 bases). Trimming removed 3 bases at V and 6 bases at J, with 15 bases between. CDR3 length: 15 amino acids. From germline, CDR1 is LNHDA and CDR2 SQIVND (reference sequence). In DNA, the CDR3 is TGTGCCAGTAGTATCGCGGCGGGGCCGCGCAATGAGCAGTTCTTC. Translated: CASSIAAGPRNEQFF.

The V call is TRBV6-5, the J call TRBJ2-1, with 7 nucleotides matching TRBD1. V trimming: 4 bases; J trimming: 2 bases; junction bases outside the gene matches: 5. The germline gives CDR1 MNHEY, CDR2 SVGAGI. The length of the CDR3 is 15 residues. In nucleotides, the CDR3 is TGTGCCAGCAGTTTAGACAGGGCTCCCTACAATGAGCAGTTCTTC. It specifies CASSLDRAPYNEQFF.